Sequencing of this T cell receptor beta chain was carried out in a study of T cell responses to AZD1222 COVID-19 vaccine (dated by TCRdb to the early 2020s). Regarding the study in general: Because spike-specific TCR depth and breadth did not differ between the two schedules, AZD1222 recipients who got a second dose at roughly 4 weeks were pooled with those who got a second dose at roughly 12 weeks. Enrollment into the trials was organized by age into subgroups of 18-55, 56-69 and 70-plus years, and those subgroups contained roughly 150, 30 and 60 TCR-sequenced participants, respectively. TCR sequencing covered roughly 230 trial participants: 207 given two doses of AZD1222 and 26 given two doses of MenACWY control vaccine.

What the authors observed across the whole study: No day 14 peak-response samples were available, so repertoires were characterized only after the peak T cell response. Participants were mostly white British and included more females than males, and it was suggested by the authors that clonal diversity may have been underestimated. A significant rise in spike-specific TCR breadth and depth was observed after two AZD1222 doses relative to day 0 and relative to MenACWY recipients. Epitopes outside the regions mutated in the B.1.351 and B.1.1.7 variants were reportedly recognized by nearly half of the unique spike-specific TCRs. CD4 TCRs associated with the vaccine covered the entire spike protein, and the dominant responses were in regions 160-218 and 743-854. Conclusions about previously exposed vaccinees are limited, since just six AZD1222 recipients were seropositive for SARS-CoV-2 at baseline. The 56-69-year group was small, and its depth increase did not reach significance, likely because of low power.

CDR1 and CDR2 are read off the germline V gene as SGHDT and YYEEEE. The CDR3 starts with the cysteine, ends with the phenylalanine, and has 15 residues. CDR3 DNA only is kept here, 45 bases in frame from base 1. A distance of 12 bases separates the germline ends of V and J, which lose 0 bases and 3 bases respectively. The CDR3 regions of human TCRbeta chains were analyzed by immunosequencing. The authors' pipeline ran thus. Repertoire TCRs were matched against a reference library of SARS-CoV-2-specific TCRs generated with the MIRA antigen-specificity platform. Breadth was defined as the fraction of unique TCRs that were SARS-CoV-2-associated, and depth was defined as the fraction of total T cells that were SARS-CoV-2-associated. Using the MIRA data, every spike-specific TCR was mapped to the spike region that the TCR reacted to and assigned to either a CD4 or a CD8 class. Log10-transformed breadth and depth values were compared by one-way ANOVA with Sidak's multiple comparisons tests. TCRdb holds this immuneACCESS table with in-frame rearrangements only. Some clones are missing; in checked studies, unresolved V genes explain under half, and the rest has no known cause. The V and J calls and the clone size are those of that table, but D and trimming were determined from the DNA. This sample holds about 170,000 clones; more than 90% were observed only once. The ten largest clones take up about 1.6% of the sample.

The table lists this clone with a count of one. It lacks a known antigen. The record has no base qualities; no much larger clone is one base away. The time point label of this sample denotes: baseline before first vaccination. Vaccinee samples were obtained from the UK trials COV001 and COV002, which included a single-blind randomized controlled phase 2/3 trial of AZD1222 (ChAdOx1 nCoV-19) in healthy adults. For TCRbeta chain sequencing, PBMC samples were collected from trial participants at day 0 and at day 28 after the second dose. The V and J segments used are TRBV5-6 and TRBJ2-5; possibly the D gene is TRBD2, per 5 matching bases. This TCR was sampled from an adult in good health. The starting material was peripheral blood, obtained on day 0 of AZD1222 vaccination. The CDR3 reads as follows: CASSLAASPKETQYF. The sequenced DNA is TGTGCCAGCAGCTTGGCCGCTAGCCCCAAAGAGACCCAGTACTTC. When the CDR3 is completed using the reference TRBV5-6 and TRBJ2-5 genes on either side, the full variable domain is DAGVTQSPTHLIKTRGQQVTLRCSPKSGHDTVSWYQQALGQGPQFIFQYYEEEERQRGNFPDRFSGHQFPNYSSELNVNALLLGDSALYLCASSLAASPKETQYFGPGTRLLVL.